These 23 T cell receptor beta chains were all obtained from the same sample, sequenced in a study of blood T cell repertoires in COVID-19. Generated by immunoSEQ multiplex PCR, the TCRdb table keeps only in-frame clones and is missing some. The data show roughly 330,000 clones, with about 83% seen just once and around 1.5% held by the top ten. Sequences were obtained from peripheral blood. These receptors were collected from a woman between 50 and 59 years old with acute or convalescent COVID-19.

This chain joins TRBV29-1 and TRBJ2-1; 8 nucleotides agree with TRBD2. Trimming cost V 1 base and J 7 bases; bases outside gene matches: 9. The CDR3 is 15 residues long. Germline lookup yields CDR1 SQVTM and CDR2 ANQGSEA. Here the CDR3 reads CSVEARLAWGNEQFF. The DNA of the CDR3 is TGCAGCGTTGAAGCACGACTAGCGTGGGGGAATGAGCAGTTCTTC.

This clone appeared a single time. The V gene is TRBV6-2 or TRBV6-3, the J gene TRBJ1-6, with D hard to call. The germline V and J ends were trimmed by 2 bases and 0 bases, with 5 bases remaining between them. The CDR3 has 15 residues. The germline V gene has CDR1 MNHEY and CDR2 SVGEGT. CDR3 sequence reads: CASSYRSSYNSPLHF. DNA of the CDR3: TGTGCCAGCAGTTACCGGAGCTCCTATAATTCACCCCTCCACTTT.

V gene TRBV28 combines with J gene TRBJ2-1; D possibly corresponds to TRBD1 (6 bases). Germline V gene sequence: CDR1 MDHEN, CDR2 SYDVKM. Trimming took 4 bases from V and 8 from J, leaving 21 bases between them. This CDR3 comprises 16 residues. The CDR3 sequence is CASSSQGIGPDDEQFF. The CDR3 DNA is TGTGCCAGCAGTTCACAGGGTATTGGCCCTGACGATGAGCAGTTCTTC.

This chain connects TRBV28 to TRBJ2-7; 9 bases map to TRBD1. The CDR3 has 17 residues. V lost 5 bases, J lost 0 bases, and 11 bases stayed unmatched. Germline loops: CDR1 MDHEN, CDR2 SYDVKM. CDR3 bases: TGTGCCAGCAGTACGCCGGGACAGGGAACTAGCTCCTACGAGCAGTACTTC. This gives the protein CASSTPGQGTSSYEQYF. The whole variable domain, remainder taken from reference TRBV28 and TRBJ2-7, is DVKVTQSSRYLVKRTGEKVFLECVQDMDHENMFWYRQDPGLGLRLIYFSYDVKMKEKGDIPEGYSVSREKKERFSLILESASTNQTSMYLCASSTPGQGTSSYEQYFGPGTRLTVT.

The chain employs TRBV19 and TRBJ2-1; 8 bases match TRBD1. The CDR3 sequence is 13 residues long. Germline V lookup: CDR1 LNHDA, CDR2 SQIVND (reference sequence). Losses at the gene ends were 6 bases for V and 8 bases for J; bases not matched to a gene: 6. The CDR3 protein is CASRKSTGDEQFF. The CDR3 nucleotides are TGTGCCAGTAGAAAATCGACAGGGGATGAGCAGTTCTTC.

The CDR3 DNA sequence: TGCAGCGGCCGAGCTCTGGTCGCCACCATATATTTT. It yields the protein CSGRALVATIYF. The genes are TRBV29-1 and TRBJ1-3; D not resolved. The CDR3 totals 12 residues. V lost 7 bases and J 9 bases, leaving 16 bases between the germline ends. CDR1 and CDR2 (germline): SQVTM, ANQGSEA.

In its sample, this clone was seen once. The genes are TRBV6-5 and TRBJ1-1; no reliable D call. The CDR3 totals 13 residues. In germline, CDR1 is MNHEY, CDR2 SVGAGI. Trimming removed 8 bases at V and 4 bases at J, with 14 bases between. Here the CDR3 reads CASGDRYGTEAFF. CDR3 DNA: TGTGCCAGCGGAGATAGGTACGGCACTGAAGCTTTCTTT.

This rearrangement joins TRBV28 to TRBJ1-5; the D gene is possibly TRBD1 (6 bases). The CDR3 is made up of 16 amino acids. Germline CDR1 and CDR2: MDHEN and SYDVKM. V lost 6 bases, J lost 3 bases, and 18 bases lay in between. The CDR3 DNA follows: TGTGCCAGCAGCCCTTCCCCCACAGGGAACAATCAGCCCCAGCATTTT. Its translation: CASSPSPTGNNQPQHF.

As regards this clone: The junction departs from germline at one end; a sequencing error may be responsible. The CDR3 region is CASSQTDRALFF. The CDR3 DNA is TGTGCCAGCAGCCAGACGGACAGGGCCTTATTTTTT. The rearrangement uses TRBV7-9 and TRBJ2-3; 8 bases align to TRBD1. The CDR3 has 12 amino acids. The germline V gene encodes CDR1 SEHNR and CDR2 FQNEAQ (reference sequence). Drawing the rest from reference TRBV7-9 and TRBJ2-3, the complete variable domain is DTGVSQNPRHKITKRGQNVTFRCDPISEHNRLYWYRQTLGQGPEFLTYFQNEAQLEKSRLLSDRFSAERPKGSFSTLEIQRTEQGDSAMYLCASSQTDRALFFGPGTRLTVL.

The rearrangement links TRBV18 to TRBJ2-7, with 10 bases matching TRBD1. Losses at the gene ends were 10 bases for V and 5 bases for J; bases not matched to a gene: 14. The germline V gene has CDR1 KGHSH and CDR2 LQKENI. This CDR3 spans 15 amino acids. The CDR3 nucleotides are TGTGCCAACGCTCGGGCCGGGACAGGGGTGGACGAGCAGTACTTC. It encodes CANARAGTGVDEQYF. The full variable domain, in which reference TRBV18 and TRBJ2-7 provide the parts outside the CDR3, is NAGVMQNPRHLVRRRGQEARLRCSPMKGHSHVYWYRQLPEEGLKFMVYLQKENIIDESGMPKERFSAEFPKEGPSILRIQQVVRGDSAAYFCANARAGTGVDEQYFGPGTRLTVT.

The J gene is TRBJ2-7, the V gene TRBV6-5; 10 nucleotides match TRBD2. J gave up 3 bases and V 6 bases, and 2 bases lay outside the gene matches. This CDR3 has 13 residues. Looked up from germline, CDR1 is MNHEY and CDR2 is SVGAGI. Here the CDR3 reads CASRTSGFYEQYF. In DNA, the CDR3 is TGTGCCAGCAGGACTAGCGGGTTCTACGAGCAGTACTTC.

The V and J genes are TRBV9 and TRBJ1-5; TRBD1 matches 10 bases. The V segment lost 3 bases and the J segment 6 bases; nucleotides outside the gene matches: 3. Germline V gene sequence: CDR1 SGDLS, CDR2 YYNGEE. The CDR3 covers 14 residues. CDR3 protein: CASSATGGTQPQHF. As DNA, the CDR3 is TGTGCCAGCAGCGCGACAGGGGGCACTCAGCCCCAGCATTTT.

This clone has more than one count but fewer than ten. V usage is TRBV28 and J usage is TRBJ1-2; the D gene is possibly TRBD1 (6 bases). Trimming removed 7 bases at V and 0 bases at J, with 21 bases between. Germline-derived CDR1 and CDR2 are MDHEN and SYDVKM. CDR3 length: 17 residues. CDR3 amino acids: CASTSGGQGSSNYGYTF. CDR3 coding DNA: TGTGCCAGCACCTCGGGGGGGCAGGGGAGTTCTAACTATGGCTACACCTTC.

The J gene is TRBJ2-3, the V gene TRBV28, with 9 bases identical to TRBD2. CDR1 is MDHEN, CDR2 SYDVKM, per germline. V shed 5 bases and J 1 base; nucleotides not matched to a gene: 7. CDR3 size: 16 residues. The DNA of the CDR3 is TGTGCCAGCAGTGCCCCAGCGGGAGGCGGCACAGATACGCAGTATTTT. Its protein product is CASSAPAGGGTDTQYF.

This clone was counted only a few times. The chain combines TRBV21-1 with TRBJ2-1; TRBD2 is the table's D call and was not checked against the DNA. TRBV21-1 is assigned pseudogene status. The CDR3 totals 15 residues. CDR3 DNA: TGTGCCAGCCCCGGGACTAGCGGGAACGGGAATGAGCAGTTCTTC. It yields the protein CASPGTSGNGNEQFF.

The chain recombines TRBV5-1 with TRBJ1-4, with 8 positions matching TRBD1. Germline V gene data show CDR1 as SGHRS and CDR2 as YFSETQ. There are 15 residues in the CDR3. Trimming removed 5 bases from V and 1 base from J; junction bases left unmatched: 4. The CDR3 DNA is TGCGCCAGCAGTTCACAGGGGGTAACTAATGAAAAACTGTTTTTT. Protein product: CASSSQGVTNEKLFF.

The chain joins TRBV7-2 to TRBJ2-7; a weak D match, TRBD1 (5 bases). Germline values: CDR1 SGHTA, CDR2 FQGNSA. This CDR3 contains 12 residues. V lost 4 bases, J lost 5 bases, and 9 bases lay in between. The CDR3 DNA is TGTGCCAGCAGCTCATTCAGGGACGAGCAGTACTTC. It codes for CASSSFRDEQYF.

The V gene is TRBV18, the J gene TRBJ2-5, with 8 bases matching TRBD1. CDR1 and CDR2 (germline): KGHSH, LQKENI. There are 15 residues in the CDR3. J lost 4 bases, V lost 5 bases, and 9 bases had no gene match. The CDR3 DNA follows: TGTGCCAGCTCATCTTTATCACAGGGGGGAGAGACCCAGTACTTC. Residues: CASSSLSQGGETQYF. Supplemented by reference TRBV18 and TRBJ2-5, the full variable domain reads NAGVMQNPRHLVRRRGQEARLRCSPMKGHSHVYWYRQLPEEGLKFMVYLQKENIIDESGMPKERFSAEFPKEGPSILRIQQVVRGDSAAYFCASSSLSQGGETQYFGPGTRLLVL.

This clone was seen a single time. This sequence joins TRBV30 and TRBJ1-5; D gene unclear. The V end was cut by 2 bases, the J end by 0 bases, with 5 bases between. Germline CDR1 GTSNPN, CDR2 SVGIG (reference sequence). The CDR3 covers 13 residues. CDR3 bases: TGTGCCTGGAGTCCCAGTAGCAATCAGCCCCAGCATTTT. Encoded protein: CAWSPSSNQPQHF.

J is TRBJ1-2 and V is TRBV4-1; D not resolved. The CDR3 is made up of 16 amino acids. The V gene's germline CDR1 is MGHRA and CDR2 YSYEKL. V was cut by 0 bases and J by 7 bases, with 18 bases left in between. The CDR3 coding sequence is TGCGCCAGCAGCCAAGATCATCTAGCAGCAGTTCGTGGCTACACCTTC. This gives the protein CASSQDHLAAVRGYTF.

This chain connects TRBV19 to TRBJ1-6, with 11 bases fitting TRBD1. CDR3 size: 14 residues. Germline V gives CDR1 LNHDA, CDR2 SQIVND (reference sequence). Trimming cost V 5 bases and J 9 bases; bases outside gene matches: 3. The chain's CDR3 is CASSEGQGASPLHF. The CDR3 DNA reads TGTGCCAGTAGTGAAGGACAGGGGGCTTCACCCCTCCACTTT.

The chain links TRBV7-2 to TRBJ2-7; 8 positions agree with TRBD2. CDR1 and CDR2 from the germline V gene are SGHTA and FQGNSA. The CDR3 is 13 amino acids. J was trimmed by 6 bases and V by 4 bases; bases with no gene match: 5. CDR3 loop: CASSSTGGLEQYF. The DNA for the CDR3 is TGTGCCAGCAGCTCCACGGGGGGGCTCGAGCAGTACTTC.

This chain connects TRBV27 to TRBJ2-1; 12 nucleotides line up with TRBD2. This CDR3 has 15 amino acids. Trimming cost V 5 bases and J 7 bases; bases outside gene matches: 6. CDR1 and CDR2 from the germline V gene are MNHEY and SMNVEV (reference sequence). Written as DNA, the CDR3 is TGTGCCAGCAGTCGAACGACTAGCGGGAGTAATGAGCAGTTCTTC. This gives the protein CASSRTTSGSNEQFF.